Described below is a single TCR beta chain sequence and its context. Its antigen is unknown. This sample is drawn from a study of T cells expressing NK-cell markers. The overall study: TCR beta repertoires came from sorted CD3+CD56+NKG2C+, CD3+CD56+NKG2C- and CD3+CD56-NKG2C+ T cells. Most of the eight sequenced donors tested HCMV-seropositive; one tested seronegative.

This CDR3 comprises 17 residues. The germline CDR1 and CDR2 sequences are SGHRS and YFSETQ. Libraries used 5'RACE template switching adding universal primer site and UMIs. Using the 5' RACE reads, TCRdb records one entry per CDR3 protein without DNA. Its table records about 110,000 distinct CDR3 sequences. Study observations and caveats: In a handful of donors, dominant clonotypes made up roughly 25-60.1% of CD3+CD56-NKG2C+ cells.

The chain carries TRBV5-1 and TRBJ2-1; checking the TCRdb D call of TRBD1 is not possible without DNA. The sequence came from a woman aged 18 to 75 in good health. Input material: blood T cells: a sorted CD56 or NKG2C T cell subset, CD4+ or CD8+ T cells, or bulk PBMC T cells (not recorded which). The CDR3 spells CASNYFSAGGAGNEQFF.